This T cell receptor beta chain was retrieved from a study of cytomegalovirus exposure and HLA in healthy donors. From germline, CDR1 is SGHVS and CDR2 FNYEAQ. This CDR3 comprises 13 residues. Trimming pared 1 base from V and 1 base from J, leaving 4 bases between. PCR amplification relied on 60 Vbeta primers (plus 13 Jbeta primers). Assay used: immunoSEQ multiplex PCR; TCRdb lists only in-frame clones, some missing. This table holds over 150,000 clones, 82% found once. Material for sequencing was PBMCs. The chain couples TRBV7-6 to TRBJ1-1; D is unresolved. This clonotype was obtained from a boy between 2 and 10 years old in good health and CMV-seronegative. This CDR3 reads CASSLDTNTEAFF. The CDR3 DNA sequence: TGTGCCAGCAGCTTAGACACGAACACTGAAGCTTTCTTT.